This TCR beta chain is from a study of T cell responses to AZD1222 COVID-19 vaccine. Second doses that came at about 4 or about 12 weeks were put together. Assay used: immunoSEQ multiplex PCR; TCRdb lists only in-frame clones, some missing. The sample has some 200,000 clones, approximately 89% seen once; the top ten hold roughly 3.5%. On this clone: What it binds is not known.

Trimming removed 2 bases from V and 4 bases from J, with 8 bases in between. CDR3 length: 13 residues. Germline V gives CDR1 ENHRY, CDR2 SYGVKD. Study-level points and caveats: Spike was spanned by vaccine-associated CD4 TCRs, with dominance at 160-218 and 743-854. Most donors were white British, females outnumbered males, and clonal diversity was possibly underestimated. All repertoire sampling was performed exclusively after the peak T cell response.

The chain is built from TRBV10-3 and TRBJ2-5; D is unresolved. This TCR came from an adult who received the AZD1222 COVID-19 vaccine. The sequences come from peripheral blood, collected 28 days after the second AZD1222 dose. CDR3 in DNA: TGTGCCATCAGTGAGCCCCGAGGAGAGACCCAGTACTTC. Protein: CAISEPRGETQYF.